What follows describes a single TCR beta chain. What it recognizes is unknown. This entry comes from a study of cytomegalovirus exposure and HLA in healthy donors. Findings and limits, study-wide: It is likely that the observed cluster of highly shared sequence variants was a sequencing artifact. A later analysis showed TCR association rates differing by HLA locus, peaking at DRB1 and lowest at HLA-C.

Healthy bone marrow donors formed the donor group. A multiplex PCR was run with 60 Vbeta primers and 13 Jbeta primers. Sequenced by immunoSEQ multiplex PCR; TCRdb stores in-frame clones only, minus some. Of about 160,000 clones in the sample, more than 75% are singletons; the top ten hold 1.5%. The TCR originated in a girl aged 5-17 years in good health and CMV-seropositive. Material for sequencing was PBMCs.

CDR3 sequence reads: CSVVISGNQPQHF. The CDR3 DNA reads as TGCAGCGTTGTTATTAGCGGCAATCAGCCCCAGCATTTT. The chain is built from TRBV29-1 and TRBJ1-5; no definite D call. The V end was cut by 4 bases, the J end by 2 bases, with 9 bases between. Germline V CDR1 and CDR2: SQVTM, ANQGSEA. The CDR3 loop spans 13 amino acids.